This T cell receptor beta chain is drawn from a study of blood T cell repertoires in COVID-19. On the study more broadly: The study drew acute and convalescent COVID-19 samples from the United States, Italy and Spain. PBMCs, B-cell-depleted T cells, or T cells were the source of the cDNA or gDNA that made up the material.

TCRdb's table, derived via immunoSEQ multiplex PCR, lists solely in-frame clones and lacks some. The top ten hold 38% of the sample, which has tens of thousands of clones, about 85% seen once. This CDR3 comprises 15 residues. V was pared by 0 bases and J by 2 bases, with 9 bases between. Germline CDR1 and CDR2: SGHDN and FVKESK. Sequenced: peripheral blood. The source is an elderly man with acute or convalescent COVID-19. The chain carries TRBV14 and TRBJ2-3; D remains unclear. The chain's CDR3 is CASSQDLPPTDTQYF. The DNA of the CDR3 is TGTGCCAGCAGCCAAGACCTACCACCCACAGATACGCAGTATTTT.